Listed here are 25 T cell receptor beta chains from one sample, sequenced in a study of OX40 agonist ivuxolimab in advanced cancers. This table comes from immunoSEQ multiplex PCR, and its TCRdb copy is limited to in-frame clones, with some not included. Altogether 48,000 or so clones are present, 90% to 95% being singletons, with the ten largest covering around 12%. The starting material was CD4+ or CD8+ T cells sorted from blood, obtained in a trial of the OX40 agonist ivuxolimab. The receptor set was obtained from an adult with an advanced solid tumor such as melanoma, head and neck, liver or kidney cancer.

The chain uses TRBV11-3 and TRBJ2-2; D unclear. The CDR3 is 17 amino acids. Per the germline V gene, CDR1 is SGHNT and CDR2 is YENEEA. Trimming took 2 bases from V and 6 from J, leaving 19 bases between them. The CDR3 DNA reads TGTGCCAGCAGCTTACTTTCCGAGCTCCATCCAGCCGGGGAGCTGTTTTTT. Protein product: CASSLLSELHPAGELFF.

The genes are TRBV28 and TRBJ1-3; D is undetermined. CDR1 and CDR2 from the germline V gene are MDHEN and SYDVKM. With 5 bases removed from V and 0 bases from J, the gap between germline ends came to 20 bases. CDR3 size: 18 residues. The CDR3 bases are TGTGCCAGCAGTACCCTCCAGAGCGGAGGCCCCTCTGGAAACACCATATATTTT. Translating it yields CASSTLQSGGPSGNTIYF.

The chain joins TRBV5-1 to TRBJ1-2; TRBD1 might be the D (5 bases). This CDR3 has 13 residues. Germline assignment: CDR1 SGHRS and CDR2 YFSETQ. Trimming shortened V by 4 bases and J by 8 bases, and 15 bases separated the two germline ends. CDR3 DNA sequence: TGCGCCAGCAGCACCGGGAGAGGGGAAGGCTACACCTTC. Protein product: CASSTGRGEGYTF.

This rearrangement joins TRBV28 to TRBJ2-7; no firm D call. Germline CDR1 reads MDHEN; CDR2 reads SYDVKM. This CDR3 has 14 amino acids. The V and J ends lost 5 bases and 1 base respectively, with 12 bases between them. This chain's CDR3 is CASSTLVGSYEQYF. The CDR3 DNA follows: TGTGCCAGCAGTACCTTGGTGGGGTCCTACGAGCAGTACTTC.

V and J are TRBV15 and TRBJ2-2, with 14 bases aligning to TRBD2. Trimming cost V 8 bases and J 6 bases; bases outside gene matches: 2. There are 14 residues in the CDR3. Germline V gives CDR1 LNHNV, CDR2 YYDKDF (reference sequence). CDR3 sequence reads: CATETSGRAGELFF. Written as DNA, the CDR3 is TGTGCCACCGAGACTAGCGGGAGGGCCGGGGAGCTGTTTTTT.

V is TRBV9 and J is TRBJ2-7, with 7 bases fitting TRBD1. The CDR3 has 11 residues. Germline CDR1 reads SGDLS; CDR2 reads YYNGEE. Trimming took 4 bases from V and 6 from J; bases not matched to a gene: 1. The CDR3 spells CASSKGAEQYF. CDR3 DNA: TGTGCCAGCAGCAAGGGGGCCGAGCAGTACTTC.

CDR3 DNA sequence: TGTGCCTGGAGTGCTTGGGGGACTAATGAAAAACTGTTTTTT. It is translated as CAWSAWGTNEKLFF. The chain combines TRBV30 with TRBJ1-4; the D gene is possibly TRBD1 (5 bases). This CDR3 is 14 amino acids long. Trimming took 1 base from V and 2 from J, leaving 8 bases between them. From germline, CDR1 is GTSNPN and CDR2 SVGIG (reference sequence).

This clone was seen once. The chain joins TRBV6-5 to TRBJ1-5; no definite D call. CDR1 and CDR2 from the germline V gene are MNHEY and SVGAGI. V was shortened by 4 bases and J by 0 bases, with 10 bases between the two germline ends. The CDR3 consists of 15 residues. The CDR3 loop is CASSSKQYSNQPQHF. Written as DNA, the CDR3 is TGTGCCAGCAGTTCCAAACAGTATAGCAATCAGCCCCAGCATTTT.

The J gene is TRBJ2-1, the V gene TRBV13; D is perhaps TRBD2 (6 bases). CDR1 is PRHDT, CDR2 FYEKMQ, per germline (reference sequence). The germline V and J ends were trimmed by 4 bases and 8 bases, with 15 bases remaining between them. The CDR3 sequence is 14 residues long. Here the CDR3 DNA reads TGTGCCAGCAGCTCACAGACTAGTAGGTATGAGCAGTTCTTC. It codes for CASSSQTSRYEQFF.

The rearrangement joins TRBV10-2 to TRBJ1-2; D gene ambiguous. Trimming took off 2 bases at V and 1 base at J, with 8 bases between the two ends. This CDR3 is 14 amino acids long. The V gene's germline CDR1 is WSHSY and CDR2 SAAADI. CDR3 nucleotide sequence: TGCGCCAGCAGTGAGACAGACGTTAACTATGGCTACACCTTC. Translation: CASSETDVNYGYTF.

The chain carries TRBV6-1 and TRBJ2-7; D call uncertain. Germline CDR1 and CDR2: MNHNS and SASEGT. The CDR3 is made up of 16 amino acids. Trimming left V 3 bases short and J 3 bases short, with 18 bases between. The CDR3 is CASSDTEAWSYYEQYF. The DNA of the CDR3 is TGTGCCAGCAGTGATACTGAGGCTTGGAGTTACTACGAGCAGTACTTC.

The V gene is TRBV20-1, the J gene TRBJ2-7, with D hard to call. Germline loops: CDR1 DFQATT, CDR2 SNEGSKA (reference sequence). This CDR3 has 10 residues. The V end lost 2 bases, the J end lost 4 bases, and 3 bases lay between the germline ends. This CDR3 is CSARPYEQYF. CDR3 DNA sequence: TGCAGTGCTAGACCTTACGAGCAGTACTTC.

The chain has TRBV19 and TRBJ1-2, with TRBD1 matching 7 bases. V lost 5 bases to trimming and J lost 4 bases; unmatched junction nucleotides: 7. Germline V CDR1 and CDR2: LNHDA, SQIVND (reference sequence). The CDR3 is 14 residues long. The CDR3 DNA reads as TGTGCCAGTAGTTCAGGGGGTGCTAGCTATGGCTACACCTTC. Its protein is CASSSGGASYGYTF.

The gene calls are TRBV7-6 and TRBJ2-2; 10 bases line up with TRBD2. Germline CDR1 reads SGHVS; CDR2 reads FNYEAQ. The CDR3 is 16 residues long. J was trimmed by 6 bases and V by 5 bases; bases with no gene match: 9. The DNA for the CDR3 is TGTGCCAGCAGCCCCTCGGGGCTAGCGGGAGCCGGGGAGCTGTTTTTT. As protein: CASSPSGLAGAGELFF. Using reference TRBV7-6 and TRBJ2-2 for the parts outside the CDR3, the full variable domain is GAGVSQSPRYKVTKRGQDVALRCDPISGHVSLYWYRQALGQGPEFLTYFNYEAQQDKSGLPNDRFSAERPEGSISTLTIQRTEQRDSAMYRCASSPSGLAGAGELFFGEGSRLTVL.

The genes are TRBV19 and TRBJ1-1; D possibly corresponds to TRBD1 (5 bases). There are 13 residues in the CDR3. With 5 bases removed from V and 4 bases from J, the gap between germline ends came to 11 bases. Germline V gives CDR1 LNHDA, CDR2 SQIVND (reference sequence). In DNA, the CDR3 is TGTGCCAGTAGTCCCCAGGGAAGCACTGAAGCTTTCTTT. It yields the protein CASSPQGSTEAFF.

The gene calls are TRBV7-9 and TRBJ2-3, with TRBD1 matching 7 bases. V trimming: 2 bases; J trimming: 5 bases; junction bases outside the gene matches: 10. The germline V gene has CDR1 SEHNR and CDR2 FQNEAQ (reference sequence). The CDR3 runs to 16 residues. The CDR3 is CASSLIVTGVGDTQYF. Here the CDR3 DNA reads TGTGCCAGCAGCTTAATCGTAACAGGGGTTGGAGATACGCAGTATTTT.

The V gene is TRBV5-1, the J gene TRBJ2-5, with a possible D match to TRBD2 (5 bases). The J call may be wrong; the DNA end is better matched by TRBJ2-7. This CDR3 is 14 amino acids long. CDR1 and CDR2 from the germline V gene are SGHRS and YFSETQ. The CDR3 sequence: CASSPPDYSYEQYF. CDR3 coding DNA: TGCGCCAGCAGCCCGCCCGACTACTCCTACGAGCAGTACTTC.

This clone is a singleton in its sample. V and J are TRBV28 and TRBJ2-1; TRBD2 matches at 9 bases. The V and J ends lost 5 bases and 6 bases, in that order; junction bases with no gene match: 8. The germline gives CDR1 MDHEN, CDR2 SYDVKM. The CDR3 covers 15 residues. The DNA of the CDR3 is TGTGCCAGCAGTCTAATAGCGGGAGAGCTCAATGAGCAGTTCTTC. Amino acids: CASSLIAGELNEQFF. Full variable domain (outside the CDR3, taken from reference TRBV28 and TRBJ2-1): DVKVTQSSRYLVKRTGEKVFLECVQDMDHENMFWYRQDPGLGLRLIYFSYDVKMKEKGDIPEGYSVSREKKERFSLILESASTNQTSMYLCASSLIAGELNEQFFGPGTRLTVL.

The gene calls are TRBV9 and TRBJ1-1; D call uncertain. The CDR3 is 13 amino acids. The germline V and J ends were trimmed by 0 bases and 1 base, with 4 bases remaining between them. Germline V gene sequence: CDR1 SGDLS, CDR2 YYNGEE. CDR3 region: CASSVGRNTEAFF. CDR3 sequence (DNA): TGTGCCAGCAGCGTAGGTAGGAACACTGAAGCTTTCTTT.

The J gene is TRBJ2-1, the V gene TRBV7-9, with D possibly being TRBD1 or TRBD2 (5 bases each). The CDR3 has 15 amino acids. CDR1 and CDR2 (germline): SEHNR, FQNEAQ (reference sequence). Trimming took off 5 bases at V and 6 bases at J, with 17 bases between the two ends. The CDR3 DNA is TGTGCCAGCAGCGATCTTGGCAGTGGGGGCAATGAGCAGTTCTTC. This encodes CASSDLGSGGNEQFF.

J is TRBJ2-3 and V is TRBV4-1; D may be TRBD2 (6 bases). Trimming shortened V by 2 bases and J by 5 bases, and 17 bases separated the two germline ends. There are 16 residues in the CDR3. Germline V CDR1 and CDR2: MGHRA, YSYEKL. The CDR3 DNA follows: TGCGCCAGCAGCCAATTTCTTGGCGGGACCGGAGATACGCAGTATTTT. This translates into CASSQFLGGTGDTQYF.

The gene calls are TRBV27 and TRBJ2-3, with no clear D. CDR3 length equals 14 residues. CDR1 and CDR2 from the germline V gene are MNHEY and SMNVEV (reference sequence). The V end was cut by 2 bases, the J end by 0 bases, with 6 bases between. For the CDR3, the DNA is TGTGCCAGCAGTTTAATAGGTAGCACAGATACGCAGTATTTT. Translation gives CASSLIGSTDTQYF.

The chain links TRBV9 to TRBJ1-2, with TRBD1 matching over 10 bases. Germline V gene sequence: CDR1 SGDLS, CDR2 YYNGEE. This CDR3 spans 17 amino acids. The V and J ends lost 0 bases and 6 bases, in that order; junction bases with no gene match: 11. In DNA, the CDR3 is TGTGCCAGCAGCGTAGCAGTGGACAGGGGGGATGGGCATGGCTACACCTTC. Its protein product is CASSVAVDRGDGHGYTF. The whole variable domain, remainder taken from reference TRBV9 and TRBJ1-2, is DSGVTQTPKHLITATGQRVTLRCSPRSGDLSVYWYQQSLDQGLQFLIQYYNGEERAKGNILERFSAQQFPDLHSELNLSSLELGDSALYFCASSVAVDRGDGHGYTFGSGTRLTVV.

V and J are TRBV6-5 and TRBJ2-1; D uncertain. Germline CDR1 MNHEY, CDR2 SVGAGI. V was trimmed by 2 bases and J by 9 bases, leaving 2 bases between them. The CDR3 is 10 amino acids. CDR3 sequence (DNA): TGTGCCAGCAGTTACGGTGAGCAGTTCTTC. Amino acids: CASSYGEQFF.

This clone was counted once. The V and J genes are TRBV7-9 and TRBJ1-4; no clear D. CDR3 size: 11 residues. Germline V gene lookup returns CDR1 SEHNR and CDR2 FQNEAQ (reference sequence). Trimming left V 3 bases short and J 7 bases short, with 3 bases between. The CDR3 reads CASSFGEKLFF. CDR3 nucleotide sequence: TGTGCCAGCAGCTTTGGTGAAAAACTGTTTTTT.